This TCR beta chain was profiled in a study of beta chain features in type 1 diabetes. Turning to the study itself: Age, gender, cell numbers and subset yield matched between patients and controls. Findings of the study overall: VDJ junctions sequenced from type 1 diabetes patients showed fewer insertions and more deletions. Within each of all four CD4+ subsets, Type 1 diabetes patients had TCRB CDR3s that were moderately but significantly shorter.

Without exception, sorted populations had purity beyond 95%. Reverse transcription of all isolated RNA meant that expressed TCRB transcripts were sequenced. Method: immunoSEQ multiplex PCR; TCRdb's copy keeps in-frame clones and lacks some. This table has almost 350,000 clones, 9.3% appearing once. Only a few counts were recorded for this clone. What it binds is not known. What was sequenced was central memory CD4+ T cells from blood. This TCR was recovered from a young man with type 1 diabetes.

CDR3 sequence reads: CASSLERRGDYGYTF. CDR3 sequence (DNA): TGTGCCAGCAGCTTAGAGCGCAGGGGTGACTATGGCTACACCTTC. V is TRBV28 and J is TRBJ1-2; D is perhaps TRBD1 (6 bases). CDR1 MDHEN and CDR2 SYDVKM come from the germline V gene. There are 15 residues in the CDR3. Trimming removed 6 bases at V and 3 bases at J, with 17 bases between.